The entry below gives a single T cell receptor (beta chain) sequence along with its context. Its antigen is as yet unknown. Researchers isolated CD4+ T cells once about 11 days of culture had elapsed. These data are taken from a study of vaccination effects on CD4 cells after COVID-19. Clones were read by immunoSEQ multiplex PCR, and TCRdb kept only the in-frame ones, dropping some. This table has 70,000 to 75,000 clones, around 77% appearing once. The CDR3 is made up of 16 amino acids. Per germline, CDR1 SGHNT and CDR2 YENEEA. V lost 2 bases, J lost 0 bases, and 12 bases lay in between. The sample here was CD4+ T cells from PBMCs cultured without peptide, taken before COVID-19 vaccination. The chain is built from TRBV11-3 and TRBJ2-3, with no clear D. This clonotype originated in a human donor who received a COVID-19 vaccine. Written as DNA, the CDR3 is TGTGCCAGCAGCTTAATGGCCTCGGCTAGCACAGATACGCAGTATTTT. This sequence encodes CASSLMASASTDTQYF. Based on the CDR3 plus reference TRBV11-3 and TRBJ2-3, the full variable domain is EAGVVQSPRYKIIEKKQPVAFWCNPISGHNTLYWYLQNLGQGPELLIRYENEEAVDDSQLPKDRFSAERLKGVDSTLKIQPAELGDSAVYLCASSLMASASTDTQYFGPGTRLTVL.